This TCR beta chain was recorded in a study of identical twins. General study points: Interpretation of the results relied on cross-sectional statistical analysis and not on following the same donors. With beta out-of-frame sequences, excess sharing by twins was weaker. Diverse VJ usage suggested most zero-insertion clonotypes were not invariant T cells.

In this sample, this clonotype turned up a few times. Its antigen is not known. Each cDNA held unique molecular identifiers, and template switching gave it a universal primer site. From the 5' RACE reads, TCRdb called clonotypes with MiXCR, one entry per CDR3 protein. Here the sample spans around 530,000 distinct CDR3 sequences, about 15% being singletons. Per the germline V gene, CDR1 is SNHLY and CDR2 is FYNNEI. V was cut by 6 bases and J by 0 bases, with 14 bases left in between. The CDR3 extends over 16 amino acids. The same specimen was also included in a second study, on yellow fever vaccine responses in identical twins.

Sequencing was done on a sample of CD4+ T cells sorted from blood. This chain links TRBV2 with TRBJ2-2; tentatively, D is TRBD1 (5 bases). This TCR derives from a woman between 18 and 29 years old in good health. CDR3 sequence: CASRDSLSANTGELFF. CDR3 nucleotide sequence: TGTGCCAGCAGAGACAGCCTAAGCGCGAACACCGGGGAGCTGTTTTTT.